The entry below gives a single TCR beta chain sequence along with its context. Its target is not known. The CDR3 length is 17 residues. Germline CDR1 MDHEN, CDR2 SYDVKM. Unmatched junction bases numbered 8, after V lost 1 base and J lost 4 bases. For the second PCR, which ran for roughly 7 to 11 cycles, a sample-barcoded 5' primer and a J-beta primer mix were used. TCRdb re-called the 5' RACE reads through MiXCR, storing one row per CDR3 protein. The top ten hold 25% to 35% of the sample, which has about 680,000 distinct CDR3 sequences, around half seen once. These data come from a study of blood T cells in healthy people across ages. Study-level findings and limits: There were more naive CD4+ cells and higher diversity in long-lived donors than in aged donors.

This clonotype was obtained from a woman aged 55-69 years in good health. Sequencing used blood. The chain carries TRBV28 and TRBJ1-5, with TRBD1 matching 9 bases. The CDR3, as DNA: TGTGCCAGCAGTTTATTTCTCTTCGGGACAGGGAATCAGCCCCAGCATTTT. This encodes CASSLFLFGTGNQPQHF.